This T cell receptor (beta chain) was obtained from a study of blood T cell repertoires in COVID-19. CDR1 is SQVTM and CDR2 is ANQGSEA in the germline V gene. V was clipped by 5 bases and J by 0 bases, with 14 bases between them. This CDR3 has 14 amino acids. As handled by the study authors: Reference gene primer amplification gave nucleated cell count estimates. Some clones are missing from TCRdb's copy, which holds only in-frame ones; the method was immunoSEQ multiplex PCR. V and J calls and clone size are copied from that table; D and trimming were computed from the DNA. The data contain some 21,000 clones, 80% of them singletons.

The TCR originated in a man between 60 and 75 years old with active COVID-19. The rearrangement uses TRBV29-1 and TRBJ2-7; D possibly corresponds to TRBD2 (5 bases). Sequencing was done on a sample of peripheral blood. The CDR3 DNA sequence: TGCAGCGTTTATAGCGCAACGAGCTCCTACGAGCAGTACTTC. As protein: CSVYSATSSYEQYF.